Following are 26 T cell receptor beta chains from one sample sequenced in a study of cytomegalovirus exposure and HLA in healthy donors. TCRdb's table, derived via immunoSEQ multiplex PCR, lists solely in-frame clones and lacks some. The data hold under 75,000 clones, with nearly 95% observed a single time. Sequencing input: PBMCs. The receptor set was obtained from a man younger than 35 in good health and CMV-seropositive.

Comments on this clone: The same CDR3 arises from other DNA sequences in this sample as well. The chain links TRBV6-4 to TRBJ2-2, with TRBD2 identical over 8 bases. With 6 bases clipped from V and 2 bases from J, the junction kept 5 bases outside the gene matches. The germline V gene has CDR1 MRHNA and CDR2 SNTAGT. There are 15 residues in the CDR3. The CDR3 region is CASSDGLANTGELFF. The CDR3 nucleotides read TGTGCCAGCAGCGACGGACTAGCAAACACCGGGGAGCTGTTTTTT.

The chain uses TRBV19 and TRBJ2-1; the D gene is possibly TRBD1 (5 bases). Germline CDR1 and CDR2: LNHDA and SQIVND (reference sequence). V was clipped by 3 bases and J by 6 bases, with 15 bases between them. The CDR3 consists of 15 residues. CDR3 sequence (DNA): TGTGCCAGTAGTATCATGGTGCGACAGACCAATGAGCAGTTCTTC. Its protein is CASSIMVRQTNEQFF.

The chain is built from TRBV28 and TRBJ2-1; TRBD2 agrees at 11 bases. The CDR3 consists of 17 residues. Trimming took 5 bases from V and 2 from J; bases not matched to a gene: 8. The V gene's germline CDR1 is MDHEN and CDR2 SYDVKM. The chain's CDR3 is CASSPSRLAGTYNEQFF. CDR3 bases: TGTGCCAGCAGTCCCTCTCGACTAGCGGGGACCTACAATGAGCAGTTCTTC. Drawing the rest from reference TRBV28 and TRBJ2-1, the complete variable domain is DVKVTQSSRYLVKRTGEKVFLECVQDMDHENMFWYRQDPGLGLRLIYFSYDVKMKEKGDIPEGYSVSREKKERFSLILESASTNQTSMYLCASSPSRLAGTYNEQFFGPGTRLTVL.

This chain joins TRBV5-1 and TRBJ2-5, with 7 nucleotides matching TRBD1. The germline gives CDR1 SGHRS, CDR2 YFSETQ. After removal of 2 bases from V and 4 bases from J, the junction contained 11 bases not matched to a gene. The CDR3 sequence is 16 residues long. CDR3 region: CASSFPAHRGGETQYF. Written as DNA, the CDR3 is TGCGCCAGCAGCTTCCCAGCACACAGGGGTGGAGAGACCCAGTACTTC. Full variable domain (outside the CDR3, taken from reference TRBV5-1 and TRBJ2-5): KAGVTQTPRYLIKTRGQQVTLSCSPISGHRSVSWYQQTPGQGLQFLFEYFSETQRNKGNFPGRFSGRQFSNSRSEMNVSTLELGDSALYLCASSFPAHRGGETQYFGPGTRLLVL.

DNA for the CDR3: TGTGCCAGCAGTGAAGGGACTAGCGGGAGAGAGACCCAGTACTTC. This gives the protein CASSEGTSGRETQYF. This chain uses TRBV6-1 with TRBJ2-5; TRBD2 matches at 13 bases. Germline V gene data show CDR1 as MNHNS and CDR2 as SASEGT. Trimming took 1 base from V and 4 from J; bases not matched to a gene: 0. The CDR3 consists of 15 residues.

The chain uses TRBV10-3 and TRBJ1-1; TRBD1 matches at 8 bases. V trimming: 0 bases; J trimming: 7 bases; junction bases outside the gene matches: 7. The CDR3 totals 15 residues. Germline loops: CDR1 ENHRY, CDR2 SYGVKD. CDR3 protein: CAISESGQGAREAFF. DNA of the CDR3: TGTGCCATCAGTGAGTCGGGGCAGGGGGCTCGTGAAGCTTTCTTT.

The CDR3 loop reads CASSPLSGSETQYF. The CDR3 nucleotides read TGTGCCAGCAGCCCTTTGAGCGGGAGTGAGACCCAGTACTTC. The V and J genes are TRBV7-8 and TRBJ2-5, with 8 bases lining up with TRBD2. CDR1 and CDR2 (germline): SGHVS, FQNEAQ. The CDR3 covers 14 residues. Trimming took 5 bases from V and 5 from J; bases not matched to a gene: 7.

This chain joins TRBV5-1 and TRBJ2-5; perhaps TRBD1 as D (5 bases). CDR3 length equals 14 residues. Germline CDR1 is SGHRS and CDR2 is YFSETQ. With 0 bases removed from V and 1 base from J, the gap between germline ends came to 7 bases. The CDR3 here is CASSLEGVQETQYF. CDR3 bases: TGCGCCAGCAGCTTGGAAGGGGTCCAAGAGACCCAGTACTTC.

A few counts support this clone. This chain links TRBV27 with TRBJ1-1, with D tentatively TRBD1 (5 bases). The CDR3 has 14 residues. Trimming removed 4 bases at V and 0 bases at J, with 9 bases between. Germline loops: CDR1 MNHEY, CDR2 SMNVEV (reference sequence). The CDR3 bases are TGTGCCAGCAGTTGGGGCAGTGTGAACACTGAAGCTTTCTTT. It specifies CASSWGSVNTEAFF.

The chain employs TRBV6-5 and TRBJ2-1; 14 bases match TRBD2. The J segment lost 11 bases and the V segment lost 2 bases, leaving 8 bases of the junction unmatched. The germline CDR1 and CDR2 sequences are MNHEY and SVGAGI. The CDR3 covers 16 residues. CDR3 bases: TGTGCCAGCAGTTACGAAACGACTAGCGGGAGGGCTAAGCAGTTCTTC. It codes for CASSYETTSGRAKQFF.

The rearrangement uses TRBV7-2 and TRBJ2-3; TRBD2 aligns across 10 bases. J lost 2 bases, V lost 2 bases, and 4 bases had no gene match. This CDR3 comprises 16 residues. Germline values: CDR1 SGHTA, CDR2 FQGNSA. The CDR3 nucleotides are TGTGCCAGCAGCTTACTAGCGGGAGTTACCACAGATACGCAGTATTTT. This codes for CASSLLAGVTTDTQYF.

The rearrangement joins TRBV19 to TRBJ2-2; TRBD1 matches 8 bases. The CDR3 sequence is 17 residues long. Germline V gives CDR1 LNHDA, CDR2 SQIVND (reference sequence). After removal of 3 bases from V and 0 bases from J, the junction contained 6 bases not matched to a gene. The CDR3 reads CASSIFAGGANTGELFF. CDR3 sequence (DNA): TGTGCCAGTAGTATTTTCGCAGGGGGCGCGAACACCGGGGAGCTGTTTTTT. Supplemented by reference TRBV19 and TRBJ2-2, the full variable domain reads DGGITQSPKYLFRKEGQNVTLSCEQNLNHDAMYWYRQDPGQGLRLIYYSQIVNDFQKGDIAEGYSVSREKKESFPLTVTSAQKNPTAFYLCASSIFAGGANTGELFFGEGSRLTVL.

The chain combines TRBV9 with TRBJ2-3, with a weak D call TRBD2 (5 bases). V was trimmed by 0 bases and J by 0 bases, leaving 8 bases between them. This CDR3 has 15 amino acids. Germline V gene lookup returns CDR1 SGDLS and CDR2 YYNGEE. The CDR3 is CASSVGRPSTDTQYF. The CDR3 nucleotides are TGTGCCAGCAGCGTAGGGAGGCCTAGCACAGATACGCAGTATTTT. The variable domain in full, with the rest retrieved from reference TRBV9 and TRBJ2-3, is DSGVTQTPKHLITATGQRVTLRCSPRSGDLSVYWYQQSLDQGLQFLIQYYNGEERAKGNILERFSAQQFPDLHSELNLSSLELGDSALYFCASSVGRPSTDTQYFGPGTRLTVL.

In this sample, this clone turned up once. V usage is TRBV6-6 and J usage is TRBJ1-5; TRBD1 aligns across 9 bases. Germline CDR1 is MNHNY and CDR2 is SVGAGI (reference sequence). V was pared by 5 bases and J by 2 bases, with 7 bases of the junction left unmatched. The CDR3 covers 16 residues. The CDR3 sequence is CASSALTGGGNQPQHF. The DNA for the CDR3 is TGTGCCAGCAGTGCACTGACAGGGGGGGGCAATCAGCCCCAGCATTTT.

This clone has just one count. This sequence joins TRBV2 and TRBJ2-7; the D is unclear. This CDR3 is built from 12 residues. Deletions cut 5 bases from V and 3 bases from J, with 8 bases between. Germline V gene data show CDR1 as SNHLY and CDR2 as FYNNEI. Here the CDR3 DNA reads TGTGCCAGCAGTCTCGGTCGCTACGAGCAGTACTTC. Translated, it gives CASSLGRYEQYF.

About this clone: One end of the junction varies from germline; a read error may be responsible. The J gene is TRBJ2-5, the V gene TRBV6-1; a weak D match, TRBD2 (5 bases). Germline assignment: CDR1 MNHNS and CDR2 SASEGT. CDR3 length equals 14 residues. The CDR3 sequence: CASREGGTQETQYF. In nucleotides, the CDR3 is TGTGCCAGCAGGGAAGGAGGTACCCAAGAGACCCAGTACTTC.

The chain employs TRBV7-3 and TRBJ2-3; D is ambiguous. The CDR3 spans 14 residues. Germline V CDR1 and CDR2: SGHTA, FQGTGA. Deletions cut 5 bases from V and 3 bases from J, with 12 bases between. The CDR3 DNA follows: TGTGCCAGCAGCCCGTTGGCGGAAACAGATACGCAGTATTTT. Its protein is CASSPLAETDTQYF.

The gene calls are TRBV15 and TRBJ1-5; no reliable D call. The CDR3 extends over 14 amino acids. The germline V and J ends were trimmed by 3 bases and 7 bases, with 13 bases remaining between them. Germline V CDR1 and CDR2: LNHNV, YYDKDF (reference sequence). CDR3 amino acids: CATSSREPGQPQHF. The CDR3, as DNA: TGTGCCACCAGCAGTCGGGAGCCCGGACAGCCCCAGCATTTT.

The J gene is TRBJ1-2, the V gene TRBV28; 12 bases align to TRBD1. Germline V gives CDR1 MDHEN, CDR2 SYDVKM. The CDR3 runs to 14 residues. V lost 6 bases, J lost 8 bases, and 7 bases stayed unmatched. CDR3 sequence reads: CASSPGQGARGYTF. In DNA form, the CDR3 reads TGTGCCAGCAGCCCGGGACAGGGGGCGCGGGGCTACACCTTC.

The V gene is TRBV19, the J gene TRBJ2-7; possibly TRBD2 for D (6 bases). The CDR3 covers 15 residues. Germline V CDR1 and CDR2: LNHDA, SQIVND (reference sequence). The germline V and J ends were trimmed by 6 bases and 2 bases, with 17 bases remaining between them. The CDR3 DNA reads as TGTGCCAGTAGAAAACGCCGGGACTCAGCCTACGAGCAGTACTTC. Translation: CASRKRRDSAYEQYF.

This rearrangement joins TRBV4-1 to TRBJ2-3; perhaps TRBD1 as D (5 bases). V was pared by 4 bases and J by 3 bases, with 8 bases between. Germline V gives CDR1 MGHRA, CDR2 YSYEKL. This CDR3 comprises 13 residues. CDR3 in amino acids: CASSRGRTDTQYF. The CDR3 nucleotides are TGCGCCAGCAGCCGGGGCCGTACAGATACGCAGTATTTT.

The chain is built from TRBV7-3 and TRBJ1-2; a possible D gene is TRBD1 (5 bases). V was pared by 5 bases and J by 8 bases, with 24 bases between. This CDR3 has 16 amino acids. Germline V gene lookup returns CDR1 SGHTA and CDR2 FQGTGA. CDR3 sequence: CASSPRGTEPLEGYTF. The DNA of the CDR3 is TGTGCCAGCAGCCCACGGGGGACGGAGCCTTTAGAAGGCTACACCTTC.

The chain couples TRBV7-9 to TRBJ2-3, with 9 bases fitting TRBD1. The V and J ends lost 3 bases and 3 bases, in that order; junction bases with no gene match: 16. Per the germline V gene, CDR1 is SEHNR and CDR2 is FQNEAQ (reference sequence). The CDR3 loop spans 19 amino acids. The CDR3 reads CASSLLYPSTGGITDTQYF. CDR3 sequence (DNA): TGTGCCAGCAGCTTGTTGTATCCCTCGACAGGGGGTATTACAGATACGCAGTATTTT.

V is TRBV11-2 and J is TRBJ2-7; 8 bases fit TRBD2. CDR3 length: 14 residues. CDR1 is SGHAT and CDR2 is FQNNGV in the germline V gene. Germline trimming cut 5 bases from V and 2 bases from J; bases unmatched to any gene: 5. This CDR3 reads CASSKSGSAYEQYF. The CDR3 DNA follows: TGTGCCAGCAGCAAAAGCGGGAGCGCCTACGAGCAGTACTTC.

The genes are TRBV9 and TRBJ2-2; 7 nucleotides line up with TRBD2. Germline V gene sequence: CDR1 SGDLS, CDR2 YYNGEE. The CDR3 sequence is 13 residues long. V was pared by 7 bases and J by 1 base, with 1 base of the junction left unmatched. The CDR3 coding sequence is TGTGCCAGCGGGAGGGAGAACACCGGGGAGCTGTTTTTT. Translating it yields CASGRENTGELFF.

This rearrangement joins TRBV6-7 to TRBJ2-5, with 9 bases identical to TRBD1. TRBV6-7 is labeled an ORF, and its function is uncertain. V was pared by 2 bases and J by 5 bases, with 9 bases of the junction left unmatched. This CDR3 is 16 amino acids long. CDR3 in DNA: TGTGCCAGCAGTTACAGGGGGACAGGGTGTAGGGAGACCCAGTACTTC. Translating gives CASSYRGTGCRETQYF.